This T cell receptor beta chain was sequenced for a study of shared clonotypes between healthy human individuals. Study-wide results and caveats: Donors were few, which limited the genetic and exposure-history diversity represented. Richness estimates generally favored naive over memory subsets.

CDR1 and CDR2 (germline): SGHRS, YFSETQ. V lost 0 bases to trimming and J lost 0 bases, with 12 bases between them. The CDR3 runs 16 residues. Methods used by the authors: Junction-only immunoSEQ sequences carried no quality scores, so filtering differed. Some clones are missing from TCRdb's copy, which holds only in-frame ones; the method was immunoSEQ multiplex PCR. Clonal size and the V and J genes are those of that table, whereas D and trimming came from the DNA. This repertoire shows approximately 2.5 million clones, 80% to 95% found once; its top ten account for 0.36%. With regard to this clone: The antigen is unknown.

The CD4+ fraction was divided into a CD45RA+ naive subset and a CD45RA-negative memory subset. This chain connects TRBV5-1 to TRBJ1-1; a weak D match, TRBD1 (5 bases). Sequenced sample: naive CD4+ T cells from PBMCs. Documented subset: CD45RA+ positively selected. The sequence was obtained from a man aged 18 to 29 in good health. Some clones in this sample may be carry-over from other donors' samples. CDR3 nucleotides: TGCGCCAGCAGCTTGGGACAGCTACACTTGAACACTGAAGCTTTCTTT. Its protein product is CASSLGQLHLNTEAFF. Looking up the rest from reference TRBV5-1 and TRBJ1-1 gives the full variable domain: KAGVTQTPRYLIKTRGQQVTLSCSPISGHRSVSWYQQTPGQGLQFLFEYFSETQRNKGNFPGRFSGRQFSNSRSEMNVSTLELGDSALYLCASSLGQLHLNTEAFFGQGTRLTVV.